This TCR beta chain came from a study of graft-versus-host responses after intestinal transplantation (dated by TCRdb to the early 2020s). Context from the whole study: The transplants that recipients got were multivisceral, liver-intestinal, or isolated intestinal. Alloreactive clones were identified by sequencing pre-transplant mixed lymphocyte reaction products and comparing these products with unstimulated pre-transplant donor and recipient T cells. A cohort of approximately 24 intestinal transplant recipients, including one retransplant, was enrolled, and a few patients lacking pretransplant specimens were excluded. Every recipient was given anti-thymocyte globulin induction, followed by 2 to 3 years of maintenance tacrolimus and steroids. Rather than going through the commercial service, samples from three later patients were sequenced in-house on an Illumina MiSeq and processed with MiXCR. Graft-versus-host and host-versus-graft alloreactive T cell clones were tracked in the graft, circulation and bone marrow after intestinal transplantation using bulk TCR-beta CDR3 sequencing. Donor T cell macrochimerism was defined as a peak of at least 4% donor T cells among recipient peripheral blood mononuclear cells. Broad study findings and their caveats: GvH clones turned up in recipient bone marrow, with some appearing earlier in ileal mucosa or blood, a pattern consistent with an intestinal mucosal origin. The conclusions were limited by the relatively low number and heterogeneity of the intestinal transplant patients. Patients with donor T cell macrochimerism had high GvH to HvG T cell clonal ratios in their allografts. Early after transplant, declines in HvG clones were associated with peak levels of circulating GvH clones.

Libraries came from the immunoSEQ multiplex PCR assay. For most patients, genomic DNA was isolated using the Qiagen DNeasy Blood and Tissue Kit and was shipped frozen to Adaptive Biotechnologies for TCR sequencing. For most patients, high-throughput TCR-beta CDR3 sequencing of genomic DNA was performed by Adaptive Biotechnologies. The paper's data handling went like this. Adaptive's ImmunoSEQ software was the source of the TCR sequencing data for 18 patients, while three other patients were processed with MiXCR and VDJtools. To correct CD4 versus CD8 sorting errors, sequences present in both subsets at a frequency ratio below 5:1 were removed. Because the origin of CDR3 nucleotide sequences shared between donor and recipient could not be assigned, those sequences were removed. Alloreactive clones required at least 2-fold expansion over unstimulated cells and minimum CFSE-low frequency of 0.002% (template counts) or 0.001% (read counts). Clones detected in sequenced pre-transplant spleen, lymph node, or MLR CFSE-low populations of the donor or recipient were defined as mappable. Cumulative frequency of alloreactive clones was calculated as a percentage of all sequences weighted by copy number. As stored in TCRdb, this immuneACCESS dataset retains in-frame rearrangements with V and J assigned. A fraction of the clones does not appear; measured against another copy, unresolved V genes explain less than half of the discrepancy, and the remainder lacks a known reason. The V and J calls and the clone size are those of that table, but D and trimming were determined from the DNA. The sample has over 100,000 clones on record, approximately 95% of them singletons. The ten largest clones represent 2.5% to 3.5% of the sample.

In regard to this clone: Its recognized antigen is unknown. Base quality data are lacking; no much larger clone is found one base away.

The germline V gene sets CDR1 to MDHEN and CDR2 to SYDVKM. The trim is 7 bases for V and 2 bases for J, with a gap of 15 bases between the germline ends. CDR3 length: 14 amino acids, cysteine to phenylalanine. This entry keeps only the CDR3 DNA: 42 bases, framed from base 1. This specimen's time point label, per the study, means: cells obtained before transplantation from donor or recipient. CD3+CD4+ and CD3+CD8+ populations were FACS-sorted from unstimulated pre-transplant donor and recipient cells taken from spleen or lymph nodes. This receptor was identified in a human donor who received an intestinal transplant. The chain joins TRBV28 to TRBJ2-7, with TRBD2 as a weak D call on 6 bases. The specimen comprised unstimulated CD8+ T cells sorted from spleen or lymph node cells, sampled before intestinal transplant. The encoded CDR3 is CASTLKTGAYEQYF. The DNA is TGTGCCAGCACCCTGAAGACGGGAGCCTACGAGCAGTACTTC.